The 31 T cell receptor beta chains below were found in one sample sequenced in a study of technical replicates of blood from a few donors (dated by TCRdb to about 2017). Library preparation used the immunoSEQ multiplex PCR assay. TCRdb re-hosts the immuneACCESS table, in-frame sequences only. Its copies lack some clones; in the studies checked, an unresolved V gene accounts for under half of them, and the cause for the rest is not known. The sample yields 50,000 to 70,000 clones; 70% to 90% were counted once. Of the sample, 5% to 5.5% falls within the top ten clones. The sample consisted of PBMCs. Receptor source: a human donor in good health. Some clones in this sample may be carry-over from other donors' samples.

This clone occurred once. The V gene is TRBV18, the J gene TRBJ2-1, with 7 bases identical to TRBD1. Germline loops: CDR1 KGHSH, CDR2 LQKENI. The V and J ends lost 4 bases and 4 bases, in that order; junction bases with no gene match: 4. The CDR3 totals 14 residues. The CDR3 region is CASSRQGQYNEQFF. The DNA of the CDR3 is TGTGCCAGCTCACGGCAGGGACAGTACAATGAGCAGTTCTTC.

This chain links TRBV5-8 with TRBJ1-1; 10 bases are shared with TRBD1. Germline V gene sequence: CDR1 SGHTS, CDR2 YDEGEE. V dropped 4 bases and J dropped 7; count of bases not matched to a gene: 4. This CDR3 comprises 13 residues. The DNA of the CDR3 is TGTGCCAGCAGCCTCGGACAGGGGGATGAAGCTTTCTTT. This gives the protein CASSLGQGDEAFF.

This clone was picked up one time. The CDR3 bases are TGTGCCAGTTCCACAGGCAATTCACCCCTCCACTTT. Protein product: CASSTGNSPLHF. This chain uses TRBV19 with TRBJ1-6; maybe TRBD1 (5 bases). This CDR3 spans 12 amino acids. V was cut by 8 bases and J by 7 bases, with 9 bases left in between. CDR1 is LNHDA, CDR2 SQIVND, per germline (reference sequence).

The rearrangement links TRBV7-2 to TRBJ2-7; 13 bases fit TRBD2. The CDR3 covers 17 residues. V lost 6 bases and J lost 3; bases outside the gene matches: 11. Germline lookup yields CDR1 SGHTA and CDR2 FQGNSA. The CDR3 reads CASSPTSGRSVFYEQYF. In DNA form, the CDR3 reads TGTGCCAGCAGTCCGACTAGCGGGAGGTCGGTCTTCTACGAGCAGTACTTC.

This chain joins TRBV18 and TRBJ1-1; 8 bases are shared with TRBD1. Germline V CDR1 and CDR2: KGHSH, LQKENI. Unmatched junction bases numbered 5, after V lost 3 bases and J lost 2 bases. This CDR3 has 15 residues. DNA of the CDR3: TGTGCCAGCTCACCCATGACAGGGGTCAACACTGAAGCTTTCTTT. Its protein is CASSPMTGVNTEAFF. Full variable domain (missing parts from reference TRBV18 and TRBJ1-1): NAGVMQNPRHLVRRRGQEARLRCSPMKGHSHVYWYRQLPEEGLKFMVYLQKENIIDESGMPKERFSAEFPKEGPSILRIQQVVRGDSAAYFCASSPMTGVNTEAFFGQGTRLTVV.

The rearrangement joins TRBV6-6 to TRBJ1-1; 9 bases are a match to TRBD1. This CDR3 has 14 amino acids. The germline CDR1 and CDR2 sequences are MNHNY and SVGAGI (reference sequence). The ends lost 5 bases at V and 10 bases at J; junction bases unmatched: 11. The CDR3 here is CASSGTGGAGRAFF. Written as DNA, the CDR3 is TGTGCCAGCAGTGGAACAGGGGGCGCGGGTAGAGCTTTCTTT.

The chain is built from TRBV7-8 and TRBJ2-7; tentatively, D is TRBD2 (5 bases). Per the germline V gene, CDR1 is SGHVS and CDR2 is FQNEAQ. CDR3 length: 14 residues. The ends were cut back, 6 bases at V and 2 bases at J, with 14 bases in the middle. The CDR3 loop reads CASRESGLAYEQYF. The CDR3 DNA reads TGTGCCAGCAGAGAATCGGGGTTGGCCTACGAGCAGTACTTC.

This sequence joins TRBV19 and TRBJ2-2, with D unclear. V gave up 10 bases and J gave up 3 bases, with 15 bases separating them. Germline CDR1 LNHDA, CDR2 SQIVND (reference sequence). The CDR3 totals 14 residues. This chain's CDR3 is CANGRVDDTGELFF. DNA of the CDR3: TGTGCCAACGGTCGAGTTGATGACACCGGGGAGCTGTTTTTT.

The CDR3 loop is CASSRQGSHHYGYTF. The CDR3 DNA sequence: TGTGCCAGCAGTCGACAGGGCTCACACCACTATGGCTACACCTTC. V and J are TRBV6-6 and TRBJ1-2, with TRBD1 matching 7 bases. The germline V gene has CDR1 MNHNY and CDR2 SVGAGI (reference sequence). After removal of 5 bases from V and 3 bases from J, the junction contained 9 bases not matched to a gene. The CDR3 extends over 15 amino acids.

The rearrangement uses TRBV7-9 and TRBJ1-2, with 7 bases lining up with TRBD1. The ends lost 1 base at V and 8 bases at J; junction bases unmatched: 13. CDR3 size: 16 residues. Germline CDR1 reads SEHNR; CDR2 reads FQNEAQ (reference sequence). As DNA, the CDR3 is TGTGCCAGCAGCTTAGTTGGCAGACAGGGACCAAGGGGCTACACCTTC. Its translation is CASSLVGRQGPRGYTF.

V usage is TRBV15 and J usage is TRBJ1-4, with D uncertain. Trimming left V 5 bases short and J 4 bases short, with 14 bases between. The V gene's germline CDR1 is LNHNV and CDR2 YYDKDF (reference sequence). The CDR3 runs 15 residues. Written as DNA, the CDR3 is TGTGCCACCAGCGACCCACGGCCGGGTAATGAAAAACTGTTTTTT. Its translation is CATSDPRPGNEKLFF. The complete variable domain, with remaining parts taken from reference TRBV15 and TRBJ1-4, reads DAMVIQNPRYQVTQFGKPVTLSCSQTLNHNVMYWYQQKSSQAPKLLFHYYDKDFNNEADTPDNFQSRRPNTSFCFLDIRSPGLGDTAMYLCATSDPRPGNEKLFFGSGTQLSVL.

This rearrangement joins TRBV5-6 to TRBJ2-1; 14 bases are shared with TRBD2. The CDR3 has 16 residues. V was clipped by 4 bases and J by 9 bases; unmatched bases: 9. Germline V gene lookup returns CDR1 SGHDT and CDR2 YYEEEE. The CDR3 is CASSKPGTSGGGEQFF. DNA of the CDR3: TGTGCCAGCAGCAAACCAGGGACTAGCGGGGGCGGTGAGCAGTTCTTC.

The gene calls are TRBV29-1 and TRBJ2-7, with 8 bases matching TRBD1. The length of the CDR3 is 13 residues. Germline assignment: CDR1 SQVTM and CDR2 ANQGSEA. The ends lost 7 bases at V and 3 bases at J; junction bases unmatched: 8. Here the CDR3 DNA reads TGCAGCGGAGGACAGGGCAATAGCTACGAGCAGTACTTC. Translating it yields CSGGQGNSYEQYF.

The chain recombines TRBV7-9 with TRBJ2-2; TRBD2 is a possible D gene (6 bases). In germline, CDR1 is SEHNR, CDR2 FQNEAQ (reference sequence). The length of the CDR3 is 16 residues. The ends were cut back, 5 bases at V and 3 bases at J, with 16 bases in the middle. CDR3 in amino acids: CASSKLGGGDTGELFF. CDR3 nucleotide sequence: TGTGCCAGCAGCAAACTGGGGGGAGGAGACACCGGGGAGCTGTTTTTT.

This clone was recorded a few times. The chain combines TRBV20-1 with TRBJ1-1; no reliable D call. Trimming stripped 6 bases from V and 1 base from J, with 3 bases between. This CDR3 is 10 amino acids long. In germline, CDR1 is DFQATT, CDR2 SNEGSKA (reference sequence). The CDR3 DNA follows: TGCAGTGCCTCGAACACTGAAGCTTTCTTT. Amino acids: CSASNTEAFF.

In the case of this clone: The junction and the germline gene differ at one end; a read error may be behind it. DNA of the CDR3: TGTGCCAGCAGCTCGCGGACTAGCGGGAGGGCCAAATCTTTT. Its translation: CASSSRTSGRAKSF. This rearrangement joins TRBV7-2 to TRBJ2-2; 15 bases agree with TRBD2. The V gene's germline CDR1 is SGHTA and CDR2 FQGNSA. This CDR3 has 14 residues.

The chain recombines TRBV7-3 with TRBJ1-3; the D gene is possibly TRBD1 (5 bases). Germline CDR1 reads SGHTA; CDR2 reads FQGTGA. Trimming shortened V by 2 bases and J by 0 bases, and 14 bases separated the two germline ends. The CDR3 has 17 residues. In DNA, the CDR3 is TGTGCCAGCAGCTTATCCCCGCTGACAGACTCTGGAAACACCATATATTTT. It yields the protein CASSLSPLTDSGNTIYF.

The chain links TRBV12-5 to TRBJ1-5; the D gene is possibly TRBD1 (5 bases). The germline CDR1 and CDR2 sequences are LGHNT and FRNRAP. V lost 4 bases to trimming and J lost 4 bases, with 8 bases between them. This CDR3 spans 13 amino acids. CDR3 nucleotides: TGTGCTAGTGGTTGGGGCCCTAATCAGCCCCAGCATTTT. Protein product: CASGWGPNQPQHF.

The DNA of the CDR3 is TGTGCCAGCTCACTAGACACTGAAGCTTTCTTT. This translates into CASSLDTEAFF. The J gene is TRBJ1-1, the V gene TRBV18; the D is unclear. CDR1 is KGHSH, CDR2 LQKENI, per germline. V was cut by 4 bases and J by 3 bases, with 3 bases left in between. This CDR3 comprises 11 residues. The variable domain in full, completed from reference TRBV18 and TRBJ1-1, reads NAGVMQNPRHLVRRRGQEARLRCSPMKGHSHVYWYRQLPEEGLKFMVYLQKENIIDESGMPKERFSAEFPKEGPSILRIQQVVRGDSAAYFCASSLDTEAFFGQGTRLTVV.

The rearrangement joins TRBV4-2 to TRBJ2-1, with 8 bases lining up with TRBD2. Germline-derived CDR1 and CDR2 are LGHNA and YNFKEQ. The CDR3 totals 14 residues. Unmatched junction bases numbered 11, after V lost 2 bases and J lost 14 bases. The CDR3 sequence is CASSQKLSGGREFF. As DNA, the CDR3 is TGTGCCAGCAGCCAAAAGTTAAGCGGGGGTCGGGAGTTCTTC.

J is TRBJ2-3 and V is TRBV9, with unresolved D. Germline V CDR1 and CDR2: SGDLS, YYNGEE. This CDR3 has 14 residues. With 1 base removed from V and 2 bases from J, the gap between germline ends came to 8 bases. CDR3 sequence: CASSVRQDTDTQYF. The DNA of the CDR3 is TGTGCCAGCAGCGTACGGCAGGACACAGATACGCAGTATTTT.

The chain is built from TRBV18 and TRBJ2-1, with D perhaps TRBD2 (6 bases). The germline V gene encodes CDR1 KGHSH and CDR2 LQKENI. V lost 1 base and J 6 bases, leaving 13 bases between the germline ends. The CDR3 has 15 amino acids. DNA of the CDR3: TGTGCCAGCTCACCACTGGAGGGAGTCTTCAATGAGCAGTTCTTC. It is translated as CASSPLEGVFNEQFF.

CDR3 residues: CASTHGTAKDGYTF. The CDR3 DNA follows: TGCGCCAGCACTCACGGGACAGCTAAGGATGGCTACACCTTC. V gene TRBV4-1 combines with J gene TRBJ1-2; 7 bases are shared with TRBD1. CDR1 is MGHRA, CDR2 YSYEKL, per germline. CDR3 length equals 14 residues. Trimming took 7 bases from V and 6 from J; bases not matched to a gene: 11.

The chain employs TRBV5-4 and TRBJ1-3; D gene unclear. Germline V CDR1 and CDR2: SGHNT, YYREEE (reference sequence). V was clipped by 6 bases and J by 2 bases, with 12 bases between them. The CDR3 sequence is 14 residues long. The CDR3 protein is CASTQNLAGNTIYF. In DNA, the CDR3 is TGTGCCAGCACCCAGAATCTAGCTGGAAACACCATATATTTT.

This chain links TRBV5-4 with TRBJ2-7; the match to TRBD1 covers 8 bases. CDR3 size: 14 residues. Germline CDR1 reads SGHNT; CDR2 reads YYREEE (reference sequence). The trim removed 3 bases at V and 3 bases at J, leaving 5 bases unmatched. As DNA, the CDR3 is TGTGCCAGCAGCTCGGACAGGGCCGTCTACGAGCAGTACTTC. It codes for CASSSDRAVYEQYF. Full variable domain (missing parts from reference TRBV5-4 and TRBJ2-7): ETGVTQSPTHLIKTRGQQVTLRCSSQSGHNTVSWYQQALGQGPQFIFQYYREEENGRGNFPPRFSGLQFPNYSSELNVNALELDDSALYLCASSSDRAVYEQYFGPGTRLTVT.

The V gene is TRBV5-6, the J gene TRBJ1-6; 9 bases match TRBD1. J lost 13 bases, V lost 7 bases, and 9 bases had no gene match. Germline V gene lookup returns CDR1 SGHDT and CDR2 YYEEEE. The CDR3 is 13 amino acids. DNA of the CDR3: TGTGCCAGCGGCTGGACAGGGGTCCGGCCCCTCCACTTT. This codes for CASGWTGVRPLHF.

The DNA of the CDR3 is TGTGCCAGCAGCTTAGAGGGAGGTTCGTACGAGCAGTACTTC. Translated, it gives CASSLEGGSYEQYF. The chain links TRBV7-6 to TRBJ2-7, with D maybe TRBD2 (6 bases). Germline V gives CDR1 SGHVS, CDR2 FNYEAQ. The CDR3 totals 14 residues. Trimming took off 1 base at V and 4 bases at J, with 11 bases between the two ends.

The gene calls are TRBV27 and TRBJ1-4; the D is unclear. The germline V gene encodes CDR1 MNHEY and CDR2 SMNVEV (reference sequence). The CDR3 runs 17 residues. Trimming shortened V by 2 bases and J by 2 bases, and 15 bases separated the two germline ends. The CDR3 loop is CASSLNIGSTTNEKLFF. CDR3 DNA sequence: TGTGCCAGCAGTTTAAATATTGGGAGCACGACTAATGAAAAACTGTTTTTT.

The CDR3 nucleotides read TGCAGTGCTAGGACAGGCGATACGCAGTATTTT. Translated, it gives CSARTGDTQYF. The V and J genes are TRBV20-1 and TRBJ2-3, with D perhaps TRBD1 (6 bases). V lost 3 bases and J 6 bases, leaving 7 bases between the germline ends. The CDR3 length is 11 residues. Germline loops: CDR1 DFQATT, CDR2 SNEGSKA (reference sequence).

The chain uses TRBV4-2 and TRBJ2-7, with a possible D match to TRBD2 (5 bases). Deletions cut 1 base from V and 0 bases from J, with 19 bases between. This CDR3 is built from 18 residues. Germline lookup yields CDR1 LGHNA and CDR2 YNFKEQ. The CDR3 loop reads CASSQGGAGSSHSYEQYF. Written as DNA, the CDR3 is TGTGCCAGCAGCCAAGGAGGAGCTGGGTCTAGCCACTCCTACGAGCAGTACTTC.

The rearrangement joins TRBV30 to TRBJ1-2; 7 bases agree with TRBD1. This CDR3 comprises 13 residues. V shed 0 bases, J shed 9 bases, and the junction held 7 bases outside the gene matches. Germline lookup yields CDR1 GTSNPN and CDR2 SVGIG (reference sequence). CDR3 nucleotide sequence: TGTGCCTGGAGTGTTCAGGGGGGTTTGAGCTACACCTTC. Translated, it gives CAWSVQGGLSYTF. The whole variable domain, remainder taken from reference TRBV30 and TRBJ1-2, is SQTIHQWPATLVQPVGSPLSLECTVEGTSNPNLYWYRQAAGRGLQLLFYSVGIGQISSEVPQNLSASRPQDRQFILSSKKLLLSDSGFYLCAWSVQGGLSYTFGSGTRLTVV.